Reported below is one T cell receptor (beta chain). Its antigen is still unknown. This sample stems from a study of identical twins. Germline CDR1 is DFQATT and CDR2 is SNEGSKA (reference sequence). There are 14 residues in the CDR3. Trimming took 6 bases from V and 4 from J; bases not matched to a gene: 6. Findings of the study overall: Out-of-frame alpha sequences shared by twins were enriched for low generation probability.

TCRdb redid the calling of the 5' RACE reads with MiXCR, one entry per CDR3 protein. The sample consists of about 520,000 distinct CDR3 sequences, roughly 21% of them appearing once. This sample was also put to use in a study of T cells expressing NK-cell markers. That study adds: TCR beta repertoires came from sorted CD3+CD56+NKG2C+, CD3+CD56+NKG2C- and CD3+CD56-NKG2C+ T cells. The CD3+CD56-NKG2C+ fraction of several donors was also led by these clonotypes. HCMV specificity of the expanded NKG2C+ T cell clones was not established.

The chain carries TRBV20-1 and TRBJ1-6, with 7 nucleotides matching TRBD1. This receptor was obtained from a woman between 18 and 30 years old in good health. The sequencing sample was made of CD4+ T cells sorted from blood. For the CDR3, the DNA is TGCAGTGCCGCAAGGGGGCCTTATAATTCACCCCTCCACTTT. It yields the protein CSAARGPYNSPLHF.